This TCR beta chain was sequenced during a study of radiotherapy plus CTLA-4 blockade in lung cancer. Whole-study results and caveats: Radiotherapy was combined with ipilimumab, and tumor-derived TCR clones then expanded in blood. It was early blood T cell clone dynamics, with interferon-beta, that reportedly best predicted response.

Germline CDR1 SGHTA, CDR2 FQGNSA. This CDR3 has 16 residues. Trimming took off 5 bases at V and 1 base at J, with 14 bases between the two ends. In chemo-refractory metastatic non-small-cell lung cancer, patients got ipilimumab CTLA-4 blockade together with focal radiation. In regard to this clone: Antigen specificity is unknown.

Method: immunoSEQ multiplex PCR; TCRdb's copy keeps in-frame clones and lacks some. The repertoire has approximately 82,000 clones, about four fifths of them found once; the top ten carry about 15%. This specimen was peripheral blood, taken from a patient treated with radiotherapy plus ipilimumab. The V call is TRBV7-2, the J call TRBJ2-2; no clear D gene. This TCR was sampled from a human donor with non-small cell lung cancer that progressed on radiotherapy plus ipilimumab. The CDR3 region has the DNA TGTGCCAGCAGCCCGCCCTTACTTCTGAACACCGGGGAGCTGTTTTTT. Translation gives CASSPPLLLNTGELFF.